The clone carrying this T cell receptor beta chain has more than one count but fewer than ten. Its antigen is not known. Each person with ophthalmopathy scored at least 3 on the Clinical Activity Score, reached NOSPECS grade 4 or higher, and had been ill under 3 months. This specimen belongs to a study of T cells in Graves' hyperthyroidism and ophthalmopathy. Germline CDR1 and CDR2: SGHRS and YFSETQ. This CDR3 has 17 amino acids. Unmatched junction bases numbered 10, after V lost 5 bases and J lost 5 bases. Study-wide findings and caveats: Most clonotypes expanded in thyroid above 0.001 were likewise present in blood.

The TCR beta CDR3 regions underwent amplification using RNA transcripts as the source. The TCR CDR3 first-round RT-PCR relied on the HTBI primer set. TCRdb reprocessed the multiplex PCR reads with MiXCR, giving one entry per CDR3 protein. The sample contains fewer than 650,000 distinct CDR3 sequences, approximately 15% of which appear only once. The sequenced sample consisted of blood. This receptor was identified in a woman between 40 and 55 years old with Graves' ophthalmopathy. The genes are TRBV5-1 and TRBJ2-5; 15 nucleotides line up with TRBD2. The CDR3 sequence: CASRTGLAGGSGETQYF. The CDR3 DNA reads TGCGCCAGCAGGACGGGACTAGCGGGAGGCTCGGGTGAGACCCAGTACTTC. Full variable domain (outside the CDR3, taken from reference TRBV5-1 and TRBJ2-5): KAGVTQTPRYLIKTRGQQVTLSCSPISGHRSVSWYQQTPGQGLQFLFEYFSETQRNKGNFPGRFSGRQFSNSRSEMNVSTLELGDSALYLCASRTGLAGGSGETQYFGPGTRLLVL.